This TCR beta chain was sequenced for a study of blood T cell repertoires in COVID-19. The table came from immunoSEQ multiplex PCR; TCRdb's copy has only in-frame clones and leaves some out. The sample yields approximately 150,000 clones, 65% to 90% seen once. This CDR3 spans 13 amino acids. Deletions cut 8 bases from V and 4 bases from J, with 11 bases between. Germline V lookup: CDR1 MNHEY, CDR2 SVGAGI. Input material: peripheral blood. The sequence was collected from a human donor in a cohort sampled during active COVID-19. J is TRBJ1-4 and V is TRBV6-5; D is undetermined. This CDR3 reads CASCRSSNEKLFF. The CDR3 bases are TGTGCCAGCTGCCGTAGCAGTAATGAAAAACTGTTTTTT.